Each of the 28 T cell receptor beta chains below was sequenced from the same sample in a study of T cells in Graves' hyperthyroidism and ophthalmopathy. Template material for amplifying TCR beta CDR3 regions consisted of RNA transcripts. First-round RT-PCR of the TCR CDR3 relied on the HTBI primer set. TCRdb redid the calling of the multiplex PCR reads with MiXCR, one entry per CDR3 protein. Among about 520,000 distinct CDR3 sequences listed, around a quarter were seen once. The sequencing sample was made of blood. The receptors originated from a woman aged 25 to 45 with Graves' ophthalmopathy.

The genes are TRBV12-3 or TRBV12-4 and TRBJ1-1; D unresolved. Trimming stripped 3 bases from V and 2 bases from J, with 10 bases between. The CDR3 is 14 amino acids. CDR3 in amino acids: CASSLSRHNTEAFF. The CDR3 nucleotides are TGTGCCAGCAGTTTGAGTCGGCACAACACTGAAGCTTTCTTT.

The sample holds many counts of this clonotype. CDR3 DNA: TGTGCCACCAGCAGAGATCTGTCGGGACAGGGGAACACTGAAGCTTTCTTT. It encodes CATSRDLSGQGNTEAFF. V gene TRBV15 combines with J gene TRBJ1-1; 9 positions agree with TRBD1. Germline V CDR1 and CDR2: LNHNV, YYDKDF (reference sequence). The CDR3 runs 17 residues. Trimming at V came to 0 bases and at J to 1 base, leaving 6 bases not matched to a gene. Looking up the rest from reference TRBV15 and TRBJ1-1 gives the full variable domain: DAMVIQNPRYQVTQFGKPVTLSCSQTLNHNVMYWYQQKSSQAPKLLFHYYDKDFNNEADTPDNFQSRRPNTSFCFLDIRSPGLGDTAMYLCATSRDLSGQGNTEAFFGQGTRLTVV.

This chain connects TRBV28 to TRBJ2-7, with 9 bases that match TRBD1. The germline V gene encodes CDR1 MDHEN and CDR2 SYDVKM. This CDR3 spans 15 amino acids. V was clipped by 6 bases and J by 3 bases; unmatched bases: 9. This chain's CDR3 is CASRGPGTGLYEQYF. In DNA form, the CDR3 reads TGTGCCAGCAGGGGGCCCGGGACAGGGCTCTACGAGCAGTACTTC.

At least ten counts were recorded for this clonotype. This chain connects TRBV30 to TRBJ1-3; D gene unclear. Germline loops: CDR1 GTSNPN, CDR2 SVGIG (reference sequence). V was trimmed by 0 bases and J by 2 bases, leaving 8 bases between them. CDR3 length equals 14 residues. CDR3 DNA: TGTGCCTGGAGTGTGAATAGGCCTGGAAACACCATATATTTT. Encoded protein: CAWSVNRPGNTIYF. The whole variable domain, remainder taken from reference TRBV30 and TRBJ1-3, is SQTIHQWPATLVQPVGSPLSLECTVEGTSNPNLYWYRQAAGRGLQLLFYSVGIGQISSEVPQNLSASRPQDRQFILSSKKLLLSDSGFYLCAWSVNRPGNTIYFGEGSWLTVV.

This clonotype was counted a few times. The gene calls are TRBV18 and TRBJ2-7; D is possibly TRBD1 or TRBD2 (6 bases each). The CDR3 sequence is 14 residues long. V lost 3 bases, J lost 7 bases, and 16 bases lay in between. CDR1 and CDR2 (germline): KGHSH, LQKENI. CDR3 protein: CASSPAGGRDEQYF. CDR3 sequence (DNA): TGTGCCAGCTCACCCGCCGGGGGCCGGGATGAGCAGTACTTC.

Many counts were recorded for this clonotype. The CDR3 reads CASRDDRVYGYTF. Written as DNA, the CDR3 is TGTGCCAGCAGGGACGACAGGGTCTATGGCTACACCTTC. The rearrangement uses TRBV2 and TRBJ1-2, with TRBD1 matching over 7 bases. The CDR3 has 13 residues. V was pared by 6 bases and J by 4 bases, with 5 bases of the junction left unmatched. Germline CDR1 SNHLY, CDR2 FYNNEI.

The V call is TRBV2, the J call TRBJ1-3, with 9 positions matching TRBD1. The V segment lost 6 bases and the J segment 8 bases; nucleotides outside the gene matches: 8. Germline values: CDR1 SNHLY, CDR2 FYNNEI. The CDR3 is 14 amino acids. The DNA for the CDR3 is TGTGCCAGCAGCGGACAGGGGCAGGGAGACACCATATATTTT. It encodes CASSGQGQGDTIYF.

This clonotype showed up many times. The CDR3 loop reads CAWSVQIHRGYTF. The CDR3 nucleotides read TGTGCCTGGAGTGTACAAATCCACCGGGGCTACACCTTC. The chain carries TRBV30 and TRBJ1-2; D uncertain. CDR3 size: 13 residues. Between the trimmed V and J ends, which lost 0 bases and 8 bases, there was a span of 13 bases. Germline-derived CDR1 and CDR2 are GTSNPN and SVGIG (reference sequence).

The V call is TRBV29-1, the J call TRBJ1-6; D uncertain. CDR1 SQVTM and CDR2 ANQGSEA come from the germline V gene. V lost 3 bases to trimming and J lost 16 bases, with 16 bases between them. The CDR3 runs to 12 residues. CDR3 in amino acids: CSVEEGGGGLHF. The CDR3 coding sequence is TGCAGCGTTGAGGAAGGTGGCGGTGGGCTCCACTTT.

Notes on this clonotype: The junction does not match germline at one end; this may be a read error. This rearrangement joins TRBV24-1 to TRBJ1-2; 8 bases align to TRBD1. The CDR3 totals 11 residues. Germline CDR1 reads KGHDR; CDR2 reads SFDVKD. CDR3 bases: TGTGCCGCCAGGACAGGGAGTGGCTACACCTTC. Translation gives CAARTGSGYTF.

This clonotype has a count of ten or more. J is TRBJ2-5 and V is TRBV5-1; tentative D call: TRBD2 (6 bases). The CDR3 totals 14 residues. CDR1 is SGHRS and CDR2 is YFSETQ in the germline V gene. Deletions cut 5 bases from V and 2 bases from J, with 13 bases between. CDR3 loop: CASSRGGEQETQYF. The DNA of the CDR3 is TGCGCCAGCAGTCGTGGAGGGGAGCAAGAGACCCAGTACTTC.

In this sample, this clonotype turned up a few times. V is TRBV12-3 or TRBV12-4 and J is TRBJ1-2; 7 bases align to TRBD1. This CDR3 has 13 residues. J gave up 6 bases and V 5 bases, and 6 bases lay outside the gene matches. CDR3 nucleotide sequence: TGTGCCAGCAGTGTGGACAGGAGAAATGGCTACACCTTC. The encoded protein is CASSVDRRNGYTF.

The rearrangement links TRBV28 to TRBJ2-7, with 8 bases matching TRBD2. Germline V CDR1 and CDR2: MDHEN, SYDVKM. CDR3 length equals 14 residues. The V segment lost 3 bases and the J segment 6 bases; nucleotides outside the gene matches: 7. Here the CDR3 reads CASSFHSGDGEQYF. The DNA for the CDR3 is TGTGCCAGCAGTTTTCATAGCGGGGATGGCGAGCAGTACTTC.

This clonotype appeared many times. The chain links TRBV6-2 or TRBV6-3 to TRBJ1-5; TRBD1 matches 8 bases. CDR1 and CDR2 (germline): MNHEY, SVGEGT. The junction had 8 bases not matched to a gene; V was cut back by 6 bases and J by 4 bases. This CDR3 contains 15 residues. The CDR3 DNA reads TGTGCCAGCAGGAGCCGACAGGGGAATAATCAGCCCCAGCATTTT. This translates into CASRSRQGNNQPQHF.

Many counts were recorded for this clonotype. The chain couples TRBV9 to TRBJ1-2, with no clear D. V lost 5 bases, J lost 7 bases, and 15 bases lay in between. The CDR3 sequence is 13 residues long. Germline lookup yields CDR1 SGDLS and CDR2 YYNGEE. This CDR3 reads CASRSPGYAGYTF. The CDR3 nucleotides are TGTGCCAGCAGGTCGCCAGGTTACGCTGGCTACACCTTC.

This clonotype appeared many times. The CDR3 is CASSGDRENYEQYF. CDR3 nucleotide sequence: TGTGCCAGCAGTGGGGACAGAGAAAACTACGAGCAGTACTTC. V is TRBV6-1 and J is TRBJ2-7, with TRBD1 matching 7 bases. Germline V gene data show CDR1 as MNHNS and CDR2 as SASEGT. This CDR3 is 14 amino acids long. The junction had 6 bases not matched to a gene; V was cut back by 4 bases and J by 3 bases.

The sample holds many counts of this clonotype. The rearrangement uses TRBV29-1 and TRBJ2-3; the D is unclear. This CDR3 is built from 11 residues. Trimming shortened V by 6 bases and J by 1 base, and 5 bases separated the two germline ends. Looked up from germline, CDR1 is SQVTM and CDR2 is ANQGSEA. CDR3 nucleotide sequence: TGCAGCGTCACCGGCACAGATACGCAGTATTTT. Translation gives CSVTGTDTQYF.

V usage is TRBV19 and J usage is TRBJ2-7; D is ambiguous. The CDR3 covers 14 residues. Germline CDR1 is LNHDA and CDR2 is SQIVND (reference sequence). Trimming took 7 bases from V and 6 from J, leaving 19 bases between them. The CDR3 loop reads CASTRLLGLCEQYF. CDR3 coding DNA: TGTGCCAGTACCCGACTCCTTGGGCTCTGCGAGCAGTACTTC.

This clonotype was seen ten or more times. This chain connects TRBV11-3 to TRBJ2-2; D perhaps matches TRBD2 (5 bases). The CDR3 extends over 17 amino acids. Germline loops: CDR1 SGHNT, CDR2 YENEEA. V shed 2 bases and J shed 3 bases, with 16 bases lying between them. CDR3 residues: CASSLSNGLMDTGELFF. The CDR3 nucleotides read TGTGCCAGCAGCTTAAGTAACGGACTCATGGACACCGGGGAGCTGTTTTTT.

This chain joins TRBV27 and TRBJ2-5, with unresolved D. The CDR3 runs to 13 residues. V lost 0 bases to trimming and J lost 5 bases, with 7 bases between them. Germline-derived CDR1 and CDR2 are MNHEY and SMNVEV (reference sequence). CDR3 sequence (DNA): TGTGCCAGCAGTTTATCCGTTGACGAGACCCAGTACTTC. It yields the protein CASSLSVDETQYF.

This clonotype was seen at least ten times. The J gene is TRBJ1-6, the V gene TRBV19; TRBD1 might be the D (6 bases). The germline gives CDR1 LNHDA, CDR2 SQIVND (reference sequence). Trimming pared 6 bases from V and 12 bases from J, leaving 18 bases between. The CDR3 loop spans 14 amino acids. The CDR3 DNA sequence: TGTGCCAGTAGCCCCGGGGGCCAAATTGAACCCCTCCACTTT. It yields the protein CASSPGGQIEPLHF.

This clonotype was found once. This chain connects TRBV6-1 to TRBJ1-2; 7 bases line up with TRBD1. The CDR3 consists of 14 residues. The V segment lost 6 bases and the J segment 4 bases; nucleotides outside the gene matches: 8. Germline V lookup: CDR1 MNHNS, CDR2 SASEGT. The CDR3 nucleotides are TGTGCCAGCAGCCCCGACAGGGCCCTCTATGGCTACACCTTC. It yields the protein CASSPDRALYGYTF.

This clonotype was detected only a few times. J is TRBJ2-7 and V is TRBV4-3; unclear D gene. V was pared by 1 base and J by 3 bases, with 10 bases between. Germline V CDR1 and CDR2: LGHNA, YSLEER. The CDR3 covers 14 residues. CDR3 loop: CASSQGLIGYEQYF. The CDR3 nucleotides read TGCGCCAGCAGCCAAGGGCTTATCGGCTACGAGCAGTACTTC.

This clonotype has ten or more counts. The V gene is TRBV5-1, the J gene TRBJ2-4; D possibly corresponds to TRBD1 (5 bases). CDR1 SGHRS and CDR2 YFSETQ come from the germline V gene. Between the trimmed V and J ends, which lost 2 bases and 7 bases, there was a span of 13 bases. CDR3 length: 14 residues. CDR3 region: CASSFAGAENIQYF. The CDR3 nucleotides are TGCGCCAGCAGCTTCGCTGGGGCGGAGAACATTCAGTACTTC.

This chain links TRBV12-3 or TRBV12-4 with TRBJ2-5; 7 positions match TRBD2. The CDR3 is made up of 14 amino acids. The junction had 7 bases not matched to a gene; V was cut back by 8 bases and J by 1 base. CDR3 sequence: CASSLLAAQETQYF. CDR3 coding DNA: TGTGCCAGCTCACTCCTAGCGGCCCAAGAGACCCAGTACTTC.

This CDR3 is CASSSGLFSVYEQYF. CDR3 nucleotide sequence: TGTGCCAGCAGTTCCGGACTATTTTCGGTCTACGAGCAGTACTTC. The rearrangement links TRBV6-5 to TRBJ2-7, with D possibly being TRBD2 (6 bases). Germline values: CDR1 MNHEY, CDR2 SVGAGI. The CDR3 totals 15 residues. V lost 4 bases and J lost 3, with 16 bases in between.

Many counts were recorded for this clonotype. The genes are TRBV6-5 and TRBJ2-4, with D perhaps TRBD1 (6 bases). V shed 4 bases and J shed 3 bases, with 10 bases lying between them. The CDR3 has 14 residues. In germline, CDR1 is MNHEY, CDR2 SVGAGI. CDR3 region: CASSSQDSKNIQYF. The CDR3 bases are TGTGCCAGCAGTTCCCAGGACAGCAAAAACATTCAGTACTTC.

In regard to this clonotype: An end of the junction does not agree with germline; a read error may underlie this. The chain couples TRBV13 to TRBJ2-5, with D perhaps TRBD2 (6 bases). Germline CDR1 is PRHDT and CDR2 is FYEKMQ (reference sequence). The CDR3 spans 15 residues. The CDR3 reads CASSLGVASAETQDF. The CDR3 DNA reads TGTGCCAGCAGCTTAGGAGTGGCTAGCGCCGAGACCCAGGACTTC.